This T cell receptor beta chain appears in the sequencing data of a study of molecular identifiers for immune sequencing clone quantification. In its sample, this clonotype was seen once. Just one base apart from a much larger clone, this may be a read error. TCRdb analysed the PCR reads with MiXCR anew, one entry per CDR3 protein. The sample has 550,000 to 750,000 distinct CDR3 sequences; 15% to 20% are singletons. Germline-derived CDR1 and CDR2 are SGHDN and FVKESK. The CDR3 length is 14 residues. Isolation of naive CD8 T cells was achieved by sorting on a CD8+CD4-CCR7+CD45RA+ phenotype. The sequenced sample was naive CD8+ T cells from blood, with Jurkat cell RNA spiked in. Specified subset: FACS-sorted CD8+CD4-CCR7+CD45RA+ naive T cells. This TCR derives from a human donor in good health. Some libraries in this study had Jurkat cell RNA spiked in. The rearrangement links TRBV14 to TRBJ2-1; D gene unclear. In DNA form, the CDR3 reads TGTGTCAGCAGCCACACAGACAAGGTCTTCAGGCAGTTCTTC. Its protein product is CVSSHTDKVFRQFF.